This T cell receptor (beta chain) was sequenced during a study of blood T cell repertoires in COVID-19. V gave up 2 bases and J gave up 0 bases, with 14 bases separating them. Germline CDR1 and CDR2: WSHSY and SAAADI. The CDR3 is made up of 17 amino acids. Assay: immunoSEQ multiplex PCR; the TCRdb copy retains only in-frame clones and omits some. This sample has about 200,000 clones, with 80% to 90% found just once. The sequenced sample consisted of peripheral blood. The genes are TRBV10-2 and TRBJ2-1; possibly TRBD2 for D (6 bases). This TCR derives from a woman at least 80 years old with acute or convalescent COVID-19. CDR3 DNA sequence: TGCGCCAGCAGTGAGCGGAACGCGGGGATCTCCTACAATGAGCAGTTCTTC. It translates to CASSERNAGISYNEQFF.